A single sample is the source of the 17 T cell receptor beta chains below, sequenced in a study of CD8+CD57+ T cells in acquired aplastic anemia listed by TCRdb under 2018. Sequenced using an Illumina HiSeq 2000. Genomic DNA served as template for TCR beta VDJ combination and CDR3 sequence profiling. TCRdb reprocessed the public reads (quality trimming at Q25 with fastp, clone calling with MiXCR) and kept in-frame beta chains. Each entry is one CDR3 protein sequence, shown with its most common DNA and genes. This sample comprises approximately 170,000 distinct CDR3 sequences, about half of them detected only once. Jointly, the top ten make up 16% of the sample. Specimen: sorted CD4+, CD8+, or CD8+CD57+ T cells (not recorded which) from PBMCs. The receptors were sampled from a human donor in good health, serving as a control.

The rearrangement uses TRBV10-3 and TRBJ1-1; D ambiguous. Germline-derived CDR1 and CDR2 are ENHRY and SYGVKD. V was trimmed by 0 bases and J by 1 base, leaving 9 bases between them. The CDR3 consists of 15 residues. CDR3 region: CAISESSVRNTEAFF. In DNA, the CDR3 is TGTGCCATCAGTGAGTCGAGCGTAAGGAACACTGAAGCTTTCTTT.

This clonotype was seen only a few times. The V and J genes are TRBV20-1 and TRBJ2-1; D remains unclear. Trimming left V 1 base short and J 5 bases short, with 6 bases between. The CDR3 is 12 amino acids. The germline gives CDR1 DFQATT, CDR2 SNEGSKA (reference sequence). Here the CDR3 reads CSARVFDNEQFF. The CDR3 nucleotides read TGCAGTGCTAGAGTTTTTGACAATGAGCAGTTCTTC.

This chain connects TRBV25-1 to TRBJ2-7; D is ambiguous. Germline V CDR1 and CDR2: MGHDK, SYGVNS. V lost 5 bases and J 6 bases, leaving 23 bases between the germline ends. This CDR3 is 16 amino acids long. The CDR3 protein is CASSLRLIGSPGEQYF. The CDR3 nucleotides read TGTGCCAGCAGTTTAAGATTGATAGGGTCCCCGGGCGAGCAGTACTTC.

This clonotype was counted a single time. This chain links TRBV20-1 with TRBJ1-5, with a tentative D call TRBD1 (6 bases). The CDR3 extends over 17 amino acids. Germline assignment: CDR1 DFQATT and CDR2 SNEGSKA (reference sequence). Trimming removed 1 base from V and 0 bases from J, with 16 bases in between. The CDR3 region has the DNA TGCAGTGCTAGAGTAATGGGGGACACCCATAGCAATCAGCCCCAGCATTTT. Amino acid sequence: CSARVMGDTHSNQPQHF.

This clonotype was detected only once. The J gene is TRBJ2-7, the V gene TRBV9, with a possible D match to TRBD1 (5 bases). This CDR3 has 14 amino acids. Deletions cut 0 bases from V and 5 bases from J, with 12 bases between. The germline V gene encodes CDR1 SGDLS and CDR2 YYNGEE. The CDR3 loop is CASSVAGRVHEQYF. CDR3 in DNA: TGTGCCAGCAGCGTAGCCGGCAGGGTCCACGAGCAGTACTTC.

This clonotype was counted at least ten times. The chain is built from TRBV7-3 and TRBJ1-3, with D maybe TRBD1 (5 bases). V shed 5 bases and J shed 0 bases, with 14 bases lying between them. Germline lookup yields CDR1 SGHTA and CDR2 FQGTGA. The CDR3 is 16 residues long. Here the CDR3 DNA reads TGTGCCAGCAGCCCCGGGACCGCTCCCTCTGGAAACACCATATATTTT. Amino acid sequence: CASSPGTAPSGNTIYF.

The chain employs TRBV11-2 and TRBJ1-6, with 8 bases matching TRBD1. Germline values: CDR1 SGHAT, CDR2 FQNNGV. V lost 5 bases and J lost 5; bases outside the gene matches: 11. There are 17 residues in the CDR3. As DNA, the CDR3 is TGTGCCAGCAGCGCAACGGGACAGGTCGCAAATAATTCACCCCTCCACTTT. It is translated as CASSATGQVANNSPLHF.

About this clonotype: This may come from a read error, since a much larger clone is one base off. CDR3 in DNA: TGTGTCAGCAGTTTATTAGGGGGTGGTGGCTACACCTTC. This sequence encodes CVSSLLGGGGYTF. The J gene is TRBJ1-2, the V gene TRBV27, with D maybe TRBD1 (6 bases). This CDR3 comprises 13 residues. Germline CDR1 reads MNHEY; CDR2 reads SMNVEV (reference sequence).

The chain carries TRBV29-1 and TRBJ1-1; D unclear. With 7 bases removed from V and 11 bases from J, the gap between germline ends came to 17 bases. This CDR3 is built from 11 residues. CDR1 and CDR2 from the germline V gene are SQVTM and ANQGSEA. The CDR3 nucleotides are TGCAGCGGTGTGGTGGGGTCGGGGGCTTTCTTT. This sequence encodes CSGVVGSGAFF.

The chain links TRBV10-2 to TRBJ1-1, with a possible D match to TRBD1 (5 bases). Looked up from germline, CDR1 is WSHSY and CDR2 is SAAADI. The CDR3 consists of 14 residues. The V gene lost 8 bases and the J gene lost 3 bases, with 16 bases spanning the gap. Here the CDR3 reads CASSAGMADTEAFF. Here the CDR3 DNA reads TGCGCCAGCTCTGCAGGGATGGCGGACACTGAAGCTTTCTTT.

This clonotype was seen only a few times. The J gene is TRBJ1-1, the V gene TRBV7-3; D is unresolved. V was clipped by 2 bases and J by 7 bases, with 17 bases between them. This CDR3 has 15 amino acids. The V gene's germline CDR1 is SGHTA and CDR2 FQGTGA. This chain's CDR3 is CASSLSGGGQDEAFF. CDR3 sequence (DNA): TGTGCCAGCAGCTTATCAGGCGGAGGGCAAGATGAAGCTTTCTTT.

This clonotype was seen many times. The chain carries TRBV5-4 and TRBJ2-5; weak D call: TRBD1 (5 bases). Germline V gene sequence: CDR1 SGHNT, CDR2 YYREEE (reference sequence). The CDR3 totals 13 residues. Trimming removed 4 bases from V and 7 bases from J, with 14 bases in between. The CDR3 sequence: CASSIFRAATQYF. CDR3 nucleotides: TGTGCCAGCAGCATCTTCAGGGCCGCGACCCAGTACTTC.

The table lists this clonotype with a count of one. The CDR3 sequence is CASSIRTIGTEAFF. The CDR3, as DNA: TGTGCCAGTAGTATACGGACTATAGGGACTGAAGCTTTCTTT. This chain joins TRBV19 and TRBJ1-1, with unresolved D. From germline, CDR1 is LNHDA and CDR2 SQIVND (reference sequence). The CDR3 loop spans 14 amino acids. V shed 2 bases and J shed 5 bases, with 12 bases lying between them.

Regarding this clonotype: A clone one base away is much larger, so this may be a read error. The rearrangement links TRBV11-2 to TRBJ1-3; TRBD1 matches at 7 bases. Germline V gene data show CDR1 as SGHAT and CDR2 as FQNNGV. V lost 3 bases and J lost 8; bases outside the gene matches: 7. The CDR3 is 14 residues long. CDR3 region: CASSFPGQEDTIYF. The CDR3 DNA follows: TGTGCCAGCAGCTTCCCAGGACAGGAAGACACCATATATTTT.

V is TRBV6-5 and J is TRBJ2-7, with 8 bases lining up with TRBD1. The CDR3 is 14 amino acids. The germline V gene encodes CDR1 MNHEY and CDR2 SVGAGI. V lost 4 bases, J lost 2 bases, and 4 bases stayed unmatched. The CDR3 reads CASSSGQGAYEQYF. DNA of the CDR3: TGTGCCAGCAGTTCCGGACAGGGTGCCTACGAGCAGTACTTC.

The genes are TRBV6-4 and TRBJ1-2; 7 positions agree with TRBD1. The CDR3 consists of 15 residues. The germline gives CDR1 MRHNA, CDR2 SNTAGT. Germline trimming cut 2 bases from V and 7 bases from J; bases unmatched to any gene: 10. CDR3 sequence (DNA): TGTGCCAGCAGTGACACGACAGGGAAGGAGAGTGGCTACACCTTC. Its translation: CASSDTTGKESGYTF.

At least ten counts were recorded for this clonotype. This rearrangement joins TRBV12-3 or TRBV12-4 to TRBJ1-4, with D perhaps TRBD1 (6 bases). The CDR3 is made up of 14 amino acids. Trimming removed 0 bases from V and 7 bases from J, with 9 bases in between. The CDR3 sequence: CASSLAGGPEKLFF. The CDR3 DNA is TGTGCCAGCAGTTTAGCGGGGGGGCCTGAAAAACTGTTTTTT.